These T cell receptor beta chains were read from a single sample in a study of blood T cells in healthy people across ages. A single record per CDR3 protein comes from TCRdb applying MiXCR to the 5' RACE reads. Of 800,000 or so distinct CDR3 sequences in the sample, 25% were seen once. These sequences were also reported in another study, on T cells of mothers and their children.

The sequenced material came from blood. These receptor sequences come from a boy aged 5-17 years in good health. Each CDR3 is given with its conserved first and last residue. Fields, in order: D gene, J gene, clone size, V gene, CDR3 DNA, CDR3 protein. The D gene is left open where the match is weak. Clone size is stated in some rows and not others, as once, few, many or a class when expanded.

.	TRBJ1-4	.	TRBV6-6	TGTGCCAGCAGTCCCCACTACAGCCCCGGTGGTGAAAAACTGTTTTTT	CASSPHYSPGGEKLFF
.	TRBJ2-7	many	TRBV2	TGTGCCAGCAGCGGAAGCTACGAGCAGTACTTC	CASSGSYEQYF
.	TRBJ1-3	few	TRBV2	TGTGCCAGCAGTGAAGCGCTTCGAAACAGGGCTGGAAACACCATATATTTT	CASSEALRNRAGNTIYF
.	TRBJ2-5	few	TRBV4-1	TGCGCCAGCAGCCAAGAAGGCAGGGAAGAGACCCAGTACTTC	CASSQEGREETQYF
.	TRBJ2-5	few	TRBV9	TGTGCCAGCAGCGTAGGGCGGGTCGGGACCCAGTACTTC	CASSVGRVGTQYF
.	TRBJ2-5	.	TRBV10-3	TGTGCCATCAGTTCCCCCCCGCAAGAGACCCAGTACTTC	CAISSPPQETQYF
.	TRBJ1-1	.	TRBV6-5	TGTGCCAGCATAAAGGGGAACCGGAACACTGAAGCTTTCTTT	CASIKGNRNTEAFF
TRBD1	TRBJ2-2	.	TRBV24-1	TGTGCCACCAGTGCCACAGGGGCCGGGGAGCTGTTTTTT	CATSATGAGELFF
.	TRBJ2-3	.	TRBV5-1	TGCGCCAGCAGCTTGGGGGACACCACAGATACGCAGTATTTT	CASSLGDTTDTQYF
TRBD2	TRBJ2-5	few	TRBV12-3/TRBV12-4	TGTGCCAGCAGTCCCAGGACTAGCGGGGGGCAAGAGACCCAGTACTTC	CASSPRTSGGQETQYF
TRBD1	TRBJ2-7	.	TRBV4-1	TGCGCCAGCAGCCAACCCCGGGGACAGGGCAAATTGGACTCCTACGAGCAGTACTTC	CASSQPRGQGKLDSYEQYF
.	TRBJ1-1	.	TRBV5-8	TGTGCCAGCAGCTTGGTCCCCTCTGGACCGGAGATGGGAGCTTTCTTT	CASSLVPSGPEMGAFF
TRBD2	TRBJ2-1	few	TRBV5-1	TGCGCCAGCAAGTACTCTGGCGGGGGGGCCGACAATGAGCAGTTCTTC	CASKYSGGGADNEQFF
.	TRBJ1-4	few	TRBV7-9	TGTGCCAGCAGCCGTAAAGCAACTAATGAAAAACTGTTTTTT	CASSRKATNEKLFF
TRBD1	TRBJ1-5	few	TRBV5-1	TGCGCCAGCAGCTTGGGGGGGACAGCTATCAATCAGCCCCAGCATTTT	CASSLGGTAINQPQHF
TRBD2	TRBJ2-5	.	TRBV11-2	TGTGCCAGCAGCACTTACGGGGGGAAGGAGACCCAGTACTTC	CASSTYGGKETQYF
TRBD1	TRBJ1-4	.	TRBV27	TGTGCCAGCAGTTTACGGGACAGGAAGAATGAAAAACTGTTTTTT	CASSLRDRKNEKLFF
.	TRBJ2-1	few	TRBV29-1	TGCAGCGTTGAACCGCTAGCCCTCTACAATGAGCAGTTCTTC	CSVEPLALYNEQFF
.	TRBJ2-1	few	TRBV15	TGTGCCACCAGCAGGAAACCCTTGGGGGTATCCTACAATGAGCAGTTCTTC	CATSRKPLGVSYNEQFF
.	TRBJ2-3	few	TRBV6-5	TGTGCCAGCAGTAACAACTCCCCCTCGGGGTTGGGGCAGTATTTT	CASSNNSPSGLGQYF
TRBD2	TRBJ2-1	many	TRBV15	TGTGCCACCAGCCAATCGACCGGGACTAGCGGGGCCTACAATGAGCAGTTCTTC	CATSQSTGTSGAYNEQFF
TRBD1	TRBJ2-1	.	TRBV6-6	TGTGCCAGCAGCCTGGACAGGGGGCTCTCCTACAATGAGCAGTTCTTC	CASSLDRGLSYNEQFF